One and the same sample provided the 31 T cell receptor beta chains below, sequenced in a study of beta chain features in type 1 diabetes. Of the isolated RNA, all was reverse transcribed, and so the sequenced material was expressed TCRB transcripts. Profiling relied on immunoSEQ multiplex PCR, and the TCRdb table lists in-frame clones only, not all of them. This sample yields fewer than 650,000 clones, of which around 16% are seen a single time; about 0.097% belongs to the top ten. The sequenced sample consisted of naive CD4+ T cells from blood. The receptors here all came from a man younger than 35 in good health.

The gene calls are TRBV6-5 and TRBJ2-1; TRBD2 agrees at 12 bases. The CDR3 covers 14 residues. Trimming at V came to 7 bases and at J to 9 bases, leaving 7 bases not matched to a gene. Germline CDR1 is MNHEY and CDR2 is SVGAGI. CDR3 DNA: TGTGCCAGCACCCTCCTAGCGGGAGGGGCTGAGCAGTTCTTC. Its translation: CASTLLAGGAEQFF.

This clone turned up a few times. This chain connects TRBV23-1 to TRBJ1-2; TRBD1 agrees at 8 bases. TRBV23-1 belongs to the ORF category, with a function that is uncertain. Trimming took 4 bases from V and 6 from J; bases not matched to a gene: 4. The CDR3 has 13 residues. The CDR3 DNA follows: TGCGCCAGCAGTCCGGACAGGGAGCATGGCTACACCTTC. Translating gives CASSPDREHGYTF.

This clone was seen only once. The CDR3 spells CASSGGGYPRETQYF. In DNA form, the CDR3 reads TGTGCCAGCAGCGGGGGGGGGTACCCCCGAGAGACCCAGTACTTC. The rearrangement joins TRBV9 to TRBJ2-5, with 7 bases that match TRBD2. The CDR3 is made up of 15 amino acids. Trimming took 3 bases from V and 4 from J; bases not matched to a gene: 9. Germline CDR1 is SGDLS and CDR2 is YYNGEE.

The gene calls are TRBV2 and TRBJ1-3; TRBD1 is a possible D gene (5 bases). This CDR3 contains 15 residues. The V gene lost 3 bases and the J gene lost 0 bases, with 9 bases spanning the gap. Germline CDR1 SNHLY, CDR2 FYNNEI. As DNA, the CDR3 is TGTGCCAGCAGTGAGTACGGGGCCTCTGGAAACACCATATATTTT. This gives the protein CASSEYGASGNTIYF.

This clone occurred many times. The CDR3 region is CASSPGLAYNEQFF. The CDR3 DNA sequence: TGTGCCAGCAGCCCGGGACTAGCCTACAATGAGCAGTTCTTC. V usage is TRBV14 and J usage is TRBJ2-1, with 8 bases identical to TRBD2. V shed 4 bases and J 2 bases; nucleotides not matched to a gene: 1. Looked up from germline, CDR1 is SGHDN and CDR2 is FVKESK. CDR3 length equals 14 residues.

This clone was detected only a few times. As DNA, the CDR3 is TGTGCCAGCTCAAGCGGATTTACCTCCTACGAGCAGTACTTC. It translates to CASSSGFTSYEQYF. The genes are TRBV18 and TRBJ2-7; the D gene is possibly TRBD2 (5 bases). Trimming stripped 5 bases from V and 0 bases from J, with 11 bases between. CDR3 length: 14 residues. Germline V CDR1 and CDR2: KGHSH, LQKENI.

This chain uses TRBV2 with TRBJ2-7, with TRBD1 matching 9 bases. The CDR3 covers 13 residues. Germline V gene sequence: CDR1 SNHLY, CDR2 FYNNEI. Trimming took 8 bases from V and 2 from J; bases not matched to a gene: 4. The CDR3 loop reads CASGGTGTYEQYF. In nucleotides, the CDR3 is TGTGCCAGCGGGGGGACAGGGACCTACGAGCAGTACTTC.

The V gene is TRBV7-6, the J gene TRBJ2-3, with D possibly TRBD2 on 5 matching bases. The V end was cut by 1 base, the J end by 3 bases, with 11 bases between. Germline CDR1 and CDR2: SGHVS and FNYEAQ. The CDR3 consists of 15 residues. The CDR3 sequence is CASSLGSGFTDTQYF. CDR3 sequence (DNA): TGTGCCAGCAGCTTAGGATCGGGATTTACAGATACGCAGTATTTT.

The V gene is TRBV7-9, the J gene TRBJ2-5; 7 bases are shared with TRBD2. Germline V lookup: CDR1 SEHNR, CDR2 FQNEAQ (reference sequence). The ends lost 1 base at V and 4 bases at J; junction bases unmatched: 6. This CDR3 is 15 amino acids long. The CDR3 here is CASSLDGGGGETQYF. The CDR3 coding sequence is TGTGCCAGCAGCTTAGATGGCGGCGGGGGAGAGACCCAGTACTTC.

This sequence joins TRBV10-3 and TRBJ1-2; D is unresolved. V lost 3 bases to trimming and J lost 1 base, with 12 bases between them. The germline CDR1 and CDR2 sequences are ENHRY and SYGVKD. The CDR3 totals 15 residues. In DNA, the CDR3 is TGTGCCATCAGTGATCAGCCCGGCGGTAACTATGGCTACACCTTC. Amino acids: CAISDQPGGNYGYTF.

CDR3 sequence (DNA): TGCAGCGTCCAACGTTCGGGTCTAAATGGCTACACCTTC. It is translated as CSVQRSGLNGYTF. J is TRBJ1-2 and V is TRBV29-1; D is unclear. V was cut by 6 bases and J by 6 bases, with 17 bases left in between. The CDR3 extends over 13 amino acids. From germline, CDR1 is SQVTM and CDR2 ANQGSEA.

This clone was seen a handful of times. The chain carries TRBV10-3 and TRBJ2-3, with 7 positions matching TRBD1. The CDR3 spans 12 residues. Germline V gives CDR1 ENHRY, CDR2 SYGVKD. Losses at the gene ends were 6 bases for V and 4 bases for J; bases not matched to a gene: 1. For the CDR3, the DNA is TGTGCCATCAGGGGACAGCCAGATACGCAGTATTTT. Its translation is CAIRGQPDTQYF.

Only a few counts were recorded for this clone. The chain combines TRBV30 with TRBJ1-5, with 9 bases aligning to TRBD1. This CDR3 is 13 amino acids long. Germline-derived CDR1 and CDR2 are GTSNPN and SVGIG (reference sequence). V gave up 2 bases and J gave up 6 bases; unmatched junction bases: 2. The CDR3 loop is CAWSNRGLQPQHF. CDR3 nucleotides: TGTGCCTGGAGTAACAGGGGGCTTCAGCCCCAGCATTTT.

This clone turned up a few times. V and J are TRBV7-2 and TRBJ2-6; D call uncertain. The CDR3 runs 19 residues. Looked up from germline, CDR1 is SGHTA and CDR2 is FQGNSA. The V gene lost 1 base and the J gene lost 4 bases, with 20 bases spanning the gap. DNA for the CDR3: TGTGCCAGCAGCTTAGTAGGAACCAGAGATACGTCCGGGGCCAACGTCCTGACTTTC. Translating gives CASSLVGTRDTSGANVLTF.

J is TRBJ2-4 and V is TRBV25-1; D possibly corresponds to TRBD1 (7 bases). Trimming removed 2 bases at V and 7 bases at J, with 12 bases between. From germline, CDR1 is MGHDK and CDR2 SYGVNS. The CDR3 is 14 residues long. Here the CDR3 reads CASSEGGGLNIQYF. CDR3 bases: TGTGCCAGCAGTGAAGGAGGGGGCTTGAACATTCAGTACTTC.

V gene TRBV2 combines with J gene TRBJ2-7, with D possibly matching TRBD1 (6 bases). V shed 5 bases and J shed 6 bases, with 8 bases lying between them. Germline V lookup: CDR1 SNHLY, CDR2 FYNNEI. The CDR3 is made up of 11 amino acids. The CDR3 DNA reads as TGTGCCAGCAGTTTCAGGGGCGAGCAGTACTTC. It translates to CASSFRGEQYF.

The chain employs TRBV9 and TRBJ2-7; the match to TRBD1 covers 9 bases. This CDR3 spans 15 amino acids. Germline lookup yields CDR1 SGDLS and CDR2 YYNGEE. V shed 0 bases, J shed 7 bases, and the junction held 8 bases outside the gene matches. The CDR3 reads CASSVGTGVLEEQYF. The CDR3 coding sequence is TGTGCCAGCAGCGTAGGGACAGGGGTCCTAGAAGAGCAGTACTTC.

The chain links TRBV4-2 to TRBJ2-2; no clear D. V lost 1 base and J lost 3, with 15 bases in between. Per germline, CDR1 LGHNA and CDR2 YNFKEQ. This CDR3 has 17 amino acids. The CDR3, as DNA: TGTGCCAGCAGCCAAGGTACCTACAGAGAGGACACCGGGGAGCTGTTTTTT. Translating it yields CASSQGTYREDTGELFF.

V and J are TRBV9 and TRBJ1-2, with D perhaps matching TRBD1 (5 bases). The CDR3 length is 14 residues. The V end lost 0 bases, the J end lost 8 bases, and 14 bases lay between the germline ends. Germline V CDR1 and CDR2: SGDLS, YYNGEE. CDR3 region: CASSVALRDGGYTF. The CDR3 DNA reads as TGTGCCAGCAGCGTAGCTCTCAGGGACGGCGGCTACACCTTC.

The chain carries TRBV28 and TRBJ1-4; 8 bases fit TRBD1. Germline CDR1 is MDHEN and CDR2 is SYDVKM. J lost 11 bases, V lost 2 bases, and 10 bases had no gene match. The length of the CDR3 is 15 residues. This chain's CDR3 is CASSLPSAGGLKLFF. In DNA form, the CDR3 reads TGTGCCAGCAGTTTACCCTCGGCAGGGGGCCTGAAACTGTTTTTT.

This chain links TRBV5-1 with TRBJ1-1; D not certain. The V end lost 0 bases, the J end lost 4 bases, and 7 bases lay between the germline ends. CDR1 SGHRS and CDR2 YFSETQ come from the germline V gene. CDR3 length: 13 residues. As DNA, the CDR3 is TGCGCCAGCAGCTTGGCCGAGGGCACTGAAGCTTTCTTT. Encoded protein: CASSLAEGTEAFF.

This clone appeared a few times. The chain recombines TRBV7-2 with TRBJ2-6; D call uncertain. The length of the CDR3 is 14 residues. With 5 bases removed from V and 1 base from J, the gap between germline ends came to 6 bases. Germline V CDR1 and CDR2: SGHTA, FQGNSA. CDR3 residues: CASSARSGANVLTF. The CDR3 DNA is TGTGCCAGCAGCGCCCGATCTGGGGCCAACGTCCTGACTTTC. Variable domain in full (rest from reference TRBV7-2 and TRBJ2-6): GAGVSQSPSNKVTEKGKDVELRCDPISGHTALYWYRQSLGQGLEFLIYFQGNSAPDKSGLPSDRFSAERTGGSVSTLTIQRTQQEDSAVYLCASSARSGANVLTFGAGSRLTVL.

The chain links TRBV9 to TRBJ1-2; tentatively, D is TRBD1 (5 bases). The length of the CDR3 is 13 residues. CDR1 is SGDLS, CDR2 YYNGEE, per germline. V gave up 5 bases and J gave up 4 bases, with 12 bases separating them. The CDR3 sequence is CASRSGTAYGYTF. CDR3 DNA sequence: TGTGCCAGCAGATCCGGGACGGCCTATGGCTACACCTTC. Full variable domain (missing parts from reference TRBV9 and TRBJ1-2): DSGVTQTPKHLITATGQRVTLRCSPRSGDLSVYWYQQSLDQGLQFLIQYYNGEERAKGNILERFSAQQFPDLHSELNLSSLELGDSALYFCASRSGTAYGYTFGSGTRLTVV.

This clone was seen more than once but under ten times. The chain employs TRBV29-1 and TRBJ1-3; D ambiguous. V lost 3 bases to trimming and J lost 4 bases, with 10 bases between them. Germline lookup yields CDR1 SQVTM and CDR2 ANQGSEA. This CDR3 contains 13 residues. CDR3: CSVEPRLGNTIYF. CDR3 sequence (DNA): TGCAGCGTTGAGCCCAGGCTAGGAAACACCATATATTTT.

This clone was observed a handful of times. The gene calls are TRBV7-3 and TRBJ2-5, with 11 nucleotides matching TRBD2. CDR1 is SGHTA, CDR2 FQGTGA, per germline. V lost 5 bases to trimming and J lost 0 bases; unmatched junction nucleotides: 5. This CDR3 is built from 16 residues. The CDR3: CASSLGLAAYQETQYF. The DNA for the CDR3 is TGTGCCAGCAGCCTGGGACTAGCGGCATACCAAGAGACCCAGTACTTC.

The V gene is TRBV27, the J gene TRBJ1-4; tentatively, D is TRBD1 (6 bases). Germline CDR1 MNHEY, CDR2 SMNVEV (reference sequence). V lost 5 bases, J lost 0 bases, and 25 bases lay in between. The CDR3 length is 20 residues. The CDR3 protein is CASSPYYHRANPATNEKLFF. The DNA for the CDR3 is TGTGCCAGCAGTCCCTACTACCACAGGGCAAACCCTGCAACTAATGAAAAACTGTTTTTT.

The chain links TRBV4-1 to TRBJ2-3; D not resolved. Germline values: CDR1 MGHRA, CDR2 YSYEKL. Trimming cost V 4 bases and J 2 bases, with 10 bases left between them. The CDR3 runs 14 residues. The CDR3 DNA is TGCGCCAGCAGCCGACCCGGATACACAGATACGCAGTATTTT. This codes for CASSRPGYTDTQYF.

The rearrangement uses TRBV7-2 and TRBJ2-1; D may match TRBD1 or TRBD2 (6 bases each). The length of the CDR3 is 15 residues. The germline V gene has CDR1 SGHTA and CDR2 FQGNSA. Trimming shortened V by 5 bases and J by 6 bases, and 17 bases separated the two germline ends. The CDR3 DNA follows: TGTGCCAGCAGCAGAGGAGGGGGAGTTTTCAATGAGCAGTTCTTC. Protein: CASSRGGGVFNEQFF.

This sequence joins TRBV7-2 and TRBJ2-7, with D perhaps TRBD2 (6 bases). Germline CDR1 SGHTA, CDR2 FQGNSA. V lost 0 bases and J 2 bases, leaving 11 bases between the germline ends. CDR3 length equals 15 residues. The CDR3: CASSLARGGTYEQYF. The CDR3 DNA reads TGTGCCAGCAGCTTAGCGCGGGGCGGGACCTACGAGCAGTACTTC.

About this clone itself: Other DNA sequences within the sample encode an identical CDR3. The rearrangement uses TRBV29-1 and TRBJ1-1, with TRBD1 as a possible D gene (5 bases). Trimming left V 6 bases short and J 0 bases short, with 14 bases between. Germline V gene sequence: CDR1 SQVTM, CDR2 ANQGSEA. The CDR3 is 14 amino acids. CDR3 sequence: CSVVGRLMNTEAFF. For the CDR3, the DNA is TGCAGCGTCGTGGGGCGTTTAATGAACACTGAAGCTTTCTTT.

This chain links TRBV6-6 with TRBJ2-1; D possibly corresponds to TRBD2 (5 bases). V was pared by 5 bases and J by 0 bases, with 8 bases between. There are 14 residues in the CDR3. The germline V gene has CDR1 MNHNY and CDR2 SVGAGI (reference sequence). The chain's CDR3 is CASSGLPSYNEQFF. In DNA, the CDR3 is TGTGCCAGCAGTGGACTTCCCTCCTACAATGAGCAGTTCTTC.